The 10 T cell receptor beta chains presented below share a single source sample, sequenced in a study of beta chain features in type 1 diabetes. Study results and limitations: Type 1 diabetes patients had TCRB CDR3s that were shorter (moderately but significantly so) in all four CD4+ subsets.

Isolated RNA was reverse transcribed in full, so expressed TCRB transcripts were sequenced. The repertoire was sequenced with immunoSEQ multiplex PCR; TCRdb's copy has only in-frame clones and lacks some. The sample records 600,000 to 700,000 clones, around 12% being singletons. For these TCRs, the target antigens are not known. Sequencing was done on a sample of naive CD4+ T cells from blood. The receptors were gathered from a man between 25 and 39 years old with type 1 diabetes.

The chain combines TRBV4-3 with TRBJ2-7; a weak D match, TRBD1 (5 bases). CDR1 is LGHNA, CDR2 YSLEER, per germline. CDR3 size: 13 residues. V lost 4 bases, J lost 5 bases, and 12 bases lay in between. CDR3 coding DNA: TGCGCCAGCAGCCCCAAGGGCAGGGACGAGCAGTACTTC. Amino acids: CASSPKGRDEQYF.

This clone was observed a few times. The chain joins TRBV19 to TRBJ1-5, with 7 bases fitting TRBD1. This CDR3 is 12 amino acids long. Germline V lookup: CDR1 LNHDA, CDR2 SQIVND (reference sequence). V trimming: 5 bases; J trimming: 9 bases; junction bases outside the gene matches: 4. Here the CDR3 DNA reads TGTGCCAGTAGTTTGGGACAGCGGCCCCAGCATTTT. Its protein product is CASSLGQRPQHF.

This clone appeared a few times. V usage is TRBV2 and J usage is TRBJ1-1, with D unresolved. V lost 7 bases to trimming and J lost 2 bases, with 11 bases between them. Germline lookup yields CDR1 SNHLY and CDR2 FYNNEI. The CDR3 loop spans 13 amino acids. CDR3: CASTPLPNTEAFF. The CDR3 nucleotides read TGTGCCAGCACCCCTCTCCCAAACACTGAAGCTTTCTTT.

The chain joins TRBV5-1 to TRBJ2-2; TRBD1 matches at 9 bases. The V gene's germline CDR1 is SGHRS and CDR2 YFSETQ. The CDR3 sequence is 15 residues long. V trimming: 5 bases; J trimming: 3 bases; junction bases outside the gene matches: 5. CDR3 coding DNA: TGCGCCAGCAGTAGGACAGGGGCGGACACCGGGGAGCTGTTTTTT. Translated: CASSRTGADTGELFF.

The CDR3 loop reads CASSPGTNQPQHF. CDR3 in DNA: TGTGCCAGCTCACCGGGCACCAATCAGCCCCAGCATTTT. V usage is TRBV18 and J usage is TRBJ1-5; D is ambiguous. Germline V gene sequence: CDR1 KGHSH, CDR2 LQKENI. CDR3 length equals 13 residues. With 3 bases removed from V and 3 bases from J, the gap between germline ends came to 6 bases.

This chain connects TRBV12-5 to TRBJ1-5; D not resolved. The CDR3 runs 12 residues. Per germline, CDR1 LGHNT and CDR2 FRNRAP. V was cut by 6 bases and J by 3 bases, with 6 bases left in between. CDR3 protein: CASGVDNQPQHF. The CDR3 region has the DNA TGTGCTAGTGGAGTGGACAATCAGCCCCAGCATTTT.

The chain links TRBV10-3 to TRBJ2-2; D gene uncertain. The CDR3 is made up of 14 amino acids. Trimming cost V 7 bases and J 3 bases, with 12 bases left between them. Germline V lookup: CDR1 ENHRY, CDR2 SYGVKD. The CDR3 sequence is CAITPNRDTGELFF. The CDR3 DNA sequence: TGTGCCATCACCCCCAACCGGGACACCGGGGAGCTGTTTTTT.

V and J are TRBV9 and TRBJ1-5, with 7 bases fitting TRBD1. The germline V gene encodes CDR1 SGDLS and CDR2 YYNGEE. The V gene end was trimmed by 0 bases and the J gene end by 3 bases; junction bases not matched to a gene: 6. The CDR3 consists of 16 residues. CDR3 sequence (DNA): TGTGCCAGCAGCGTAGAGGCAGGGGGGGACAATCAGCCCCAGCATTTT. It codes for CASSVEAGGDNQPQHF.

This clone was seen more than once but under ten times. The chain uses TRBV15 and TRBJ2-3, with 11 bases matching TRBD2. The CDR3 covers 17 residues. V lost 5 bases and J lost 4; bases outside the gene matches: 11. The V gene's germline CDR1 is LNHNV and CDR2 YYDKDF (reference sequence). CDR3 amino acids: CATSHTPLSGGADTQYF. CDR3 bases: TGTGCCACCAGCCATACACCCCTTAGCGGGGGGGCAGATACGCAGTATTTT. The full variable domain, rest sourced from reference TRBV15 and TRBJ2-3, is DAMVIQNPRYQVTQFGKPVTLSCSQTLNHNVMYWYQQKSSQAPKLLFHYYDKDFNNEADTPDNFQSRRPNTSFCFLDIRSPGLGDTAMYLCATSHTPLSGGADTQYFGPGTRLTVL.

The chain has TRBV7-7 and TRBJ2-1; possibly TRBD1 or TRBD2 for D (6 bases each). Per germline, CDR1 SSHAT and CDR2 FNYEAQ (reference sequence). V was shortened by 4 bases and J by 10 bases, with 11 bases between the two germline ends. The CDR3 contains 12 residues. The CDR3 sequence is CASSWGAGEQFF. In DNA form, the CDR3 reads TGTGCCAGCAGCTGGGGGGCTGGGGAGCAGTTCTTC.